This passage covers 25 T cell receptor beta chains from one sample sequenced in a study of chemoradiotherapy in HPV16-positive cancers. Only in-frame clones appear in the TCRdb table, and some are missing; sequencing was by immunoSEQ multiplex PCR. Found here are approximately 5,000 clones, 65% to 80% of them singletons; the top ten hold around 13%. The specimen comprised tumor tissue, sampled from a patient who underwent chemoradiotherapy. These receptors all come from a human donor with HPV-associated anogenital cancer.

The rearrangement links TRBV30 to TRBJ1-5; D gene unclear. The CDR3 sequence is 14 residues long. Germline V gives CDR1 GTSNPN, CDR2 SVGIG (reference sequence). V was cut by 0 bases and J by 5 bases, with 11 bases left in between. The CDR3 region is CAWSVDLGDQPQHF. Written as DNA, the CDR3 is TGTGCCTGGAGTGTAGATTTGGGCGATCAGCCCCAGCATTTT.

The chain carries TRBV28 and TRBJ1-2, with 8 bases lining up with TRBD1. The CDR3 is made up of 15 amino acids. V was clipped by 6 bases and J by 0 bases; unmatched bases: 6. CDR1 and CDR2 from the germline V gene are MDHEN and SYDVKM. CDR3 amino acids: CASRRTGFTNYGYTF. The CDR3 DNA sequence: TGTGCCAGCAGGAGGACAGGGTTTACTAACTATGGCTACACCTTC.

This rearrangement joins TRBV6-6 to TRBJ1-6; D is perhaps TRBD1 (5 bases). The CDR3 consists of 16 residues. V shed 7 bases and J shed 0 bases, with 13 bases lying between them. Germline CDR1 and CDR2: MNHNY and SVGAGI (reference sequence). In nucleotides, the CDR3 is TGTGCCAGCACGCCGCGCCAGGGCTCCTATAATTCACCCCTCCACTTT. It yields the protein CASTPRQGSYNSPLHF.

This chain connects TRBV5-5 to TRBJ2-5; 8 nucleotides match TRBD2. The germline V gene has CDR1 SGHKS and CDR2 YYEKEE (reference sequence). The V gene end was trimmed by 0 bases and the J gene end by 4 bases; junction bases not matched to a gene: 5. CDR3 size: 15 residues. The CDR3: CASSLARGGPETQYF. CDR3 nucleotides: TGTGCCAGCAGCTTGGCACGGGGGGGCCCAGAGACCCAGTACTTC.

Remarks on this clone: Other DNA sequences of this sample code for an identical CDR3. The V and J genes are TRBV7-6 and TRBJ2-5; D gene unclear. The germline V and J ends were trimmed by 2 bases and 5 bases, with 3 bases remaining between them. Germline V gene lookup returns CDR1 SGHVS and CDR2 FNYEAQ. CDR3 length equals 11 residues. The CDR3 DNA follows: TGTGCCAGCAGCTTATCGGAGACCCAGTACTTC. This codes for CASSLSETQYF. The full variable domain, with the rest looked up from reference TRBV7-6 and TRBJ2-5, is GAGVSQSPRYKVTKRGQDVALRCDPISGHVSLYWYRQALGQGPEFLTYFNYEAQQDKSGLPNDRFSAERPEGSISTLTIQRTEQRDSAMYRCASSLSETQYFGPGTRLLVL.

The gene calls are TRBV28 and TRBJ2-5; D is undetermined. The CDR3 consists of 12 residues. V lost 4 bases and J lost 5, with 8 bases in between. Germline-derived CDR1 and CDR2 are MDHEN and SYDVKM. The CDR3 reads CASSSPLETQYF. The CDR3, as DNA: TGTGCCAGCAGTTCCCCATTGGAGACCCAGTACTTC. Supplemented by reference TRBV28 and TRBJ2-5, the full variable domain reads DVKVTQSSRYLVKRTGEKVFLECVQDMDHENMFWYRQDPGLGLRLIYFSYDVKMKEKGDIPEGYSVSREKKERFSLILESASTNQTSMYLCASSSPLETQYFGPGTRLLVL.

The chain couples TRBV9 to TRBJ2-7; no definite D call. This CDR3 has 15 amino acids. Germline lookup yields CDR1 SGDLS and CDR2 YYNGEE. Trimming left V 2 bases short and J 0 bases short, with 12 bases between. In DNA form, the CDR3 reads TGTGCCAGCAGCGTGGCACCCCCAAGCTCCTACGAGCAGTACTTC. It codes for CASSVAPPSSYEQYF.

This chain connects TRBV4-1 to TRBJ2-3; 7 bases are shared with TRBD2. This CDR3 region has 15 residues. Germline V gene data show CDR1 as MGHRA and CDR2 as YSYEKL. Trimming at V came to 0 bases and at J to 2 bases, leaving 2 bases not matched to a gene. CDR3 DNA: TGCGCCAGCAGCCAAGAGGCGGGGGACACAGATACGCAGTATTTT. Translated, it gives CASSQEAGDTDTQYF.

J is TRBJ1-5 and V is TRBV6-1; D remains unclear. V was shortened by 2 bases and J by 2 bases, with 10 bases between the two germline ends. In germline, CDR1 is MNHNS, CDR2 SASEGT. The CDR3 sequence is 15 residues long. The CDR3 protein is CASSESPDGNQPQHF. The CDR3 DNA sequence: TGTGCCAGCAGTGAATCCCCGGACGGCAATCAGCCCCAGCATTTT.

In its sample, this clone was seen a few times. This sequence joins TRBV11-2 and TRBJ2-1; TRBD1 matches 9 bases. CDR3 length equals 15 residues. Germline V gene lookup returns CDR1 SGHAT and CDR2 FQNNGV. With V trimmed by 2 bases and J by 7 bases, 6 bases remained unmatched. The CDR3 region is CASSLSSGTGNEQFF. In nucleotides, the CDR3 is TGTGCCAGCAGCTTATCGTCCGGGACAGGGAATGAGCAGTTCTTC. Full variable domain (outside the CDR3, taken from reference TRBV11-2 and TRBJ2-1): EAGVAQSPRYKIIEKRQSVAFWCNPISGHATLYWYQQILGQGPKLLIQFQNNGVVDDSQLPKDRFSAERLKGVDSTLKIQPAKLEDSAVYLCASSLSSGTGNEQFFGPGTRLTVL.

This clone has only one observation. This sequence joins TRBV9 and TRBJ2-3; 16 nucleotides match TRBD2. CDR1 SGDLS and CDR2 YYNGEE come from the germline V gene. This CDR3 comprises 22 residues. Unmatched junction bases numbered 21, after V lost 4 bases and J lost 4 bases. CDR3 region: CASSPANRGVGTSGGAADTQYF. DNA for the CDR3: TGTGCCAGCAGCCCAGCCAACAGGGGAGTGGGGACTAGCGGGGGGGCAGCAGATACGCAGTATTTT.

The J gene is TRBJ1-3, the V gene TRBV4-1, with TRBD1 matching over 9 bases. There are 17 residues in the CDR3. The V segment lost 0 bases and the J segment 8 bases; nucleotides outside the gene matches: 11. Germline CDR1 is MGHRA and CDR2 is YSYEKL. CDR3 sequence: CASSQDYRGLDGDTIYF. The CDR3 DNA reads as TGCGCCAGCAGCCAAGATTACAGGGGGCTAGATGGTGACACCATATATTTT.

This clone was seen a handful of times. This chain links TRBV5-4 with TRBJ1-1, with no clear D. The V end was cut by 3 bases, the J end by 3 bases, with 15 bases between. In germline, CDR1 is SGHNT, CDR2 YYREEE (reference sequence). The CDR3 runs to 15 residues. The CDR3 here is CASSSMLRIDTEAFF. CDR3 nucleotide sequence: TGTGCCAGCAGCTCAATGTTACGGATCGACACTGAAGCTTTCTTT.

The rearrangement links TRBV10-2 to TRBJ1-4; no clear D gene. CDR1 and CDR2 (germline): WSHSY, SAAADI. This CDR3 spans 11 amino acids. Trimming shortened V by 8 bases and J by 8 bases, and 9 bases separated the two germline ends. DNA of the CDR3: TGCGCCAGCTCTGGAGGGGAAAAACTGTTTTTT. Protein sequence: CASSGGEKLFF.

The chain joins TRBV6-6 to TRBJ2-7; 8 nucleotides align to TRBD1. V shed 7 bases, J shed 1 base, and the junction held 6 bases outside the gene matches. This CDR3 has 14 amino acids. Germline CDR1 MNHNY, CDR2 SVGAGI (reference sequence). The CDR3 region has the DNA TGTGCCAGCACCTTAGGACAGGGTTCCTACGAGCAGTACTTC. It is translated as CASTLGQGSYEQYF.

The chain combines TRBV19 with TRBJ2-3; D ambiguous. V gave up 6 bases and J gave up 0 bases, with 16 bases separating them. Germline loops: CDR1 LNHDA, CDR2 SQIVND (reference sequence). The CDR3 runs 16 residues. The CDR3 loop reads CASRPSTRMSTDTQYF. CDR3 bases: TGTGCCAGTAGACCCTCCACACGTATGAGCACAGATACGCAGTATTTT.

The chain carries TRBV25-1 and TRBJ1-1; 10 bases line up with TRBD1. This CDR3 has 13 residues. CDR1 is MGHDK and CDR2 is SYGVNS in the germline V gene. J gave up 7 bases and V 6 bases, and 5 bases lay outside the gene matches. The CDR3 reads CASRDRGFYEAFF. The CDR3 DNA sequence: TGTGCCAGCAGGGACAGGGGGTTTTATGAAGCTTTCTTT.

This chain links TRBV4-1 with TRBJ1-5; D perhaps matches TRBD1 (5 bases). Germline CDR1 and CDR2: MGHRA and YSYEKL. Trimming removed 0 bases from V and 9 bases from J, with 18 bases in between. CDR3 length: 16 residues. The CDR3 spells CASSQDNRRGRGPQHF. The CDR3 region has the DNA TGCGCCAGCAGCCAAGATAATCGGCGGGGGAGGGGGCCCCAGCATTTT.

This clone is labeled as large. The chain is built from TRBV6-1 and TRBJ1-6, with a possible D match to TRBD1 (5 bases). The V end was cut by 1 base, the J end by 6 bases, with 10 bases between. Germline CDR1 is MNHNS and CDR2 is SASEGT. The CDR3 sequence is 15 residues long. CDR3 DNA sequence: TGTGCCAGCAGTGAAGGGGGCTGGGGTAATTCACCCCTCCACTTT. Translated, it gives CASSEGGWGNSPLHF.

The chain recombines TRBV29-1 with TRBJ2-7; unclear D gene. The germline gives CDR1 SQVTM, CDR2 ANQGSEA. The CDR3 is made up of 14 amino acids. The germline V and J ends were trimmed by 0 bases and 2 bases, with 11 bases remaining between them. This CDR3 reads CSVEDIGRTYEQYF. The CDR3 region has the DNA TGCAGCGTTGAAGATATCGGGCGGACCTACGAGCAGTACTTC.

This chain links TRBV12-5 with TRBJ2-7; the D call may be TRBD1 or TRBD2 (6 bases each). The CDR3 length is 17 residues. Germline assignment: CDR1 LGHNT and CDR2 FRNRAP. V was shortened by 4 bases and J by 0 bases, with 19 bases between the two germline ends. The CDR3 region has the DNA TGTGCTAGTGGTTGGGGCCGGGGGCGGGACACCTCCTACGAGCAGTACTTC. Translated: CASGWGRGRDTSYEQYF.

This clone is a singleton in its sample. The chain combines TRBV10-2 with TRBJ2-1; 7 nucleotides match TRBD2. V lost 4 bases, J lost 6 bases, and 6 bases stayed unmatched. This CDR3 has 14 amino acids. The germline V gene has CDR1 WSHSY and CDR2 SAAADI. The chain's CDR3 is CASSGDREVNEQFF. CDR3 in DNA: TGCGCCAGCAGTGGAGACCGGGAGGTCAATGAGCAGTTCTTC.

The genes are TRBV19 and TRBJ2-3, with 8 bases matching TRBD2. V shed 5 bases and J 2 bases; nucleotides not matched to a gene: 6. The CDR3 spans 15 residues. CDR1 is LNHDA, CDR2 SQIVND, per germline (reference sequence). Written as DNA, the CDR3 is TGTGCCAGTAGTCAACTAGCGGCTCTCACAGATACGCAGTATTTT. Amino acids: CASSQLAALTDTQYF.

J is TRBJ2-3 and V is TRBV2; tentative D call: TRBD2 (6 bases). There are 14 residues in the CDR3. V lost 8 bases, J lost 4 bases, and 16 bases lay in between. Germline CDR1 reads SNHLY; CDR2 reads FYNNEI. The chain's CDR3 is CASDFWGVADTQYF. CDR3 coding DNA: TGTGCCAGCGACTTCTGGGGGGTTGCAGATACGCAGTATTTT.

The V gene is TRBV21-1, the J gene TRBJ1-6. TRBV21-1 is given as a pseudogene. The CDR3 is 16 amino acids. For the CDR3, the DNA is TGTGCCAGCAGCTTATCCGGCGGGGGGGGTGGTTCACCCCTCCACTTT. Amino acids: CASSLSGGGGGSPLHF.